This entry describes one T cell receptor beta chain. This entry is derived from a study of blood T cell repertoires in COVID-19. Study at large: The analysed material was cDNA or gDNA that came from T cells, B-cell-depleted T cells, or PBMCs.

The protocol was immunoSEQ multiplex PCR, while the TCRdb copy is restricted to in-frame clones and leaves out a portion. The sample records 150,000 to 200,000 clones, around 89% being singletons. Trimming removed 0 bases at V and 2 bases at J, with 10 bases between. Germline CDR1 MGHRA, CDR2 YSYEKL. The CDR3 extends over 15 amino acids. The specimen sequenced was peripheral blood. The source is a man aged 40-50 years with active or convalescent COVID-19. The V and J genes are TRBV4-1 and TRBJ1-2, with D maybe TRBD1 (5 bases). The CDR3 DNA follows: TGCGCCAGCAGCCAAGAGACAGCTACCAACTATGGCTACACCTTC. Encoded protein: CASSQETATNYGYTF.